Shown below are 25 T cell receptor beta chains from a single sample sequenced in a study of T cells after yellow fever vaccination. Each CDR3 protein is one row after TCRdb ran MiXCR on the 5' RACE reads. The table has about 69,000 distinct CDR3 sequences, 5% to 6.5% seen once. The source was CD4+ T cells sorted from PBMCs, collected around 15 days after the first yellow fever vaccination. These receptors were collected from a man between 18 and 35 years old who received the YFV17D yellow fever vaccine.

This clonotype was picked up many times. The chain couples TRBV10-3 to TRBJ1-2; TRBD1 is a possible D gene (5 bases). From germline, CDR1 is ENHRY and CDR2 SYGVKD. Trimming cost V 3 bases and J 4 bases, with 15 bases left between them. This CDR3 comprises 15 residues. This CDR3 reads CAISEPPTEFYGYTF. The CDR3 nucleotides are TGTGCCATCAGTGAACCCCCGACAGAATTCTATGGCTACACCTTC.

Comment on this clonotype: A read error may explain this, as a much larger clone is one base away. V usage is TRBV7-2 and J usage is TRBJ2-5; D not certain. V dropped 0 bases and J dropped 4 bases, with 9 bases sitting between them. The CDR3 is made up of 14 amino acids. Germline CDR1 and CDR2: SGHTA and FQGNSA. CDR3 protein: CASSLASWRETQYF. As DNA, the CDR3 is TGTGCCAGCAGCTTAGCATCGTGGAGAGAGACCCAGTACTTC. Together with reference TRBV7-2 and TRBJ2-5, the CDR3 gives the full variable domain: GAGVSQSPSNKVTEKGKDVELRCDPISGHTALYWYRQSLGQGLEFLIYFQGNSAPDKSGLPSDRFSAERTGGSVSTLTIQRTQQEDSAVYLCASSLASWRETQYFGPGTRLLVL.

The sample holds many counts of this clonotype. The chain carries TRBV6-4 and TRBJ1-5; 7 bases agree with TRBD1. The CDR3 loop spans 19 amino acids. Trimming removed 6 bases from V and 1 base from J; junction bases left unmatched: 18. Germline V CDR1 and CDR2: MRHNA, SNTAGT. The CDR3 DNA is TGTGCCAGCAGGTCCCGGGACAGCCGTGGATTTTCCAGCAATCAGCCCCAGCATTTT. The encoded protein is CASRSRDSRGFSSNQPQHF.

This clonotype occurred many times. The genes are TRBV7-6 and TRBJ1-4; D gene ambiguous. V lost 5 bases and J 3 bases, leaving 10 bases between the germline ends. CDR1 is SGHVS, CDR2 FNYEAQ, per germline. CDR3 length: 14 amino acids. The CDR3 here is CASSPQSANEKLFF. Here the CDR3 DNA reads TGTGCCAGCAGCCCCCAGAGCGCTAATGAAAAACTGTTTTTT.

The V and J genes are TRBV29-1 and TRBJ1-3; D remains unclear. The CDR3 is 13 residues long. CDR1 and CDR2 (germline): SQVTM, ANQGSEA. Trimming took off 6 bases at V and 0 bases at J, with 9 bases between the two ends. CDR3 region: CSVETLSGNTIYF. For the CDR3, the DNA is TGCAGCGTCGAAACCCTCTCTGGAAACACCATATATTTT.

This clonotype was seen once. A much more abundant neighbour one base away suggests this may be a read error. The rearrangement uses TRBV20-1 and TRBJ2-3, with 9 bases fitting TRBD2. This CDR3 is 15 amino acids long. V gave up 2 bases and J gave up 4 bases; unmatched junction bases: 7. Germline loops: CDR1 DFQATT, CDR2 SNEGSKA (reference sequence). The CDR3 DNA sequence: TGCAGTGCTAGACGGAGCGGGGGGCCCTCAGATACGCAGTATTTT. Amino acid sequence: CSARRSGGPSDTQYF.

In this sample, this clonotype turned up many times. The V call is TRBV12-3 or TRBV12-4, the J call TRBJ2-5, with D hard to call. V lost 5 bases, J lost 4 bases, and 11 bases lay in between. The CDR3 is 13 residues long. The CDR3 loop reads CASSPARGETQYF. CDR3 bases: TGTGCCAGCAGTCCGGCCAGAGGAGAGACCCAGTACTTC.

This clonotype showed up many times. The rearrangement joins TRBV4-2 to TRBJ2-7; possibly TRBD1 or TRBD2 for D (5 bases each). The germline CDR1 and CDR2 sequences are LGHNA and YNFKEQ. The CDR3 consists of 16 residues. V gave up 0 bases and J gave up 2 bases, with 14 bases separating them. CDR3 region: CASSQDAGDRPYEQYV. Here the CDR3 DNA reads TGTGCCAGCAGCCAAGATGCGGGCGACAGACCCTACGAGCAGTACGTC.

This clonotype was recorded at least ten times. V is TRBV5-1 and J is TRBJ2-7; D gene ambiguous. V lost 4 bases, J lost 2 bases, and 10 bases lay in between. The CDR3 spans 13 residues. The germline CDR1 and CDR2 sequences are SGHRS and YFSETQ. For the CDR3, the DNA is TGCGCCAGCAGCGTTACTGAAACCTACGAGCAGTACTTC. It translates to CASSVTETYEQYF. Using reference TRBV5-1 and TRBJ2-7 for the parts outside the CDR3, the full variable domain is KAGVTQTPRYLIKTRGQQVTLSCSPISGHRSVSWYQQTPGQGLQFLFEYFSETQRNKGNFPGRFSGRQFSNSRSEMNVSTLELGDSALYLCASSVTETYEQYFGPGTRLTVT.

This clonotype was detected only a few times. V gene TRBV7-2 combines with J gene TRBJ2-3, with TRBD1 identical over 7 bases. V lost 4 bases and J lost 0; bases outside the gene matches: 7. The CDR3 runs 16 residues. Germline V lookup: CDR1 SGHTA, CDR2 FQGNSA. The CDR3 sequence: CASSSHDRASTDTQYF. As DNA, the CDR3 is TGTGCCAGCAGCTCCCATGACAGGGCAAGCACAGATACGCAGTATTTT.

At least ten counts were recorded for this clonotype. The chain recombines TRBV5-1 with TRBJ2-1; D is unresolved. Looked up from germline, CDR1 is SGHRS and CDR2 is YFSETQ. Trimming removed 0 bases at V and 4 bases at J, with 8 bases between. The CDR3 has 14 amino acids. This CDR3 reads CASSLGVKYNEQFF. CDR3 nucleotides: TGCGCCAGCAGCTTGGGGGTGAAGTACAATGAGCAGTTCTTC.

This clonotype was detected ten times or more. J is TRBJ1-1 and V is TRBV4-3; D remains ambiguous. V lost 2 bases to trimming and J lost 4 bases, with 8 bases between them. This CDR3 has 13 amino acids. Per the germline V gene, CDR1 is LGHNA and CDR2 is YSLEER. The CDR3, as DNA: TGCGCCAGCAGCCAATACCCAGCCACTGAAGCTTTCTTT. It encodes CASSQYPATEAFF.

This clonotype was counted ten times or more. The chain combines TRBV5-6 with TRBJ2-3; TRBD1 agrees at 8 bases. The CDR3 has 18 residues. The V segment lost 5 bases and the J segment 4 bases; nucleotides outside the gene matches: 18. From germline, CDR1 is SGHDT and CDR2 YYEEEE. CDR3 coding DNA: TGTGCCAGCAGTCAGTGGACAGGGATCCCCCTTGTCGCAGATACGCAGTATTTT. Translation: CASSQWTGIPLVADTQYF. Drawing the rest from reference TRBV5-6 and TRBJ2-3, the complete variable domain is DAGVTQSPTHLIKTRGQQVTLRCSPKSGHDTVSWYQQALGQGPQFIFQYYEEEERQRGNFPDRFSGHQFPNYSSELNVNALLLGDSALYLCASSQWTGIPLVADTQYFGPGTRLTVL.

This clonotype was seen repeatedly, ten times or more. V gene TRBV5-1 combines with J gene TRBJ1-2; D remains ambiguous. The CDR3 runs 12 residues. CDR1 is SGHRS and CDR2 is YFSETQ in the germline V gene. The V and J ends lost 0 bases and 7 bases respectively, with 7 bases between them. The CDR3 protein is CASSLADTGYTF. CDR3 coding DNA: TGCGCCAGCAGCTTGGCCGACACTGGCTACACCTTC.

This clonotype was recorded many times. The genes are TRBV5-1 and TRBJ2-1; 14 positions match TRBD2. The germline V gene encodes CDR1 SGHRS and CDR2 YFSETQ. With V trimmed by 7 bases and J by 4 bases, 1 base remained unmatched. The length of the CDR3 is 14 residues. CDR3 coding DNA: TGCGCCAGCGGGACTAGCGGGGGATACAATGAGCAGTTCTTC. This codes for CASGTSGGYNEQFF.

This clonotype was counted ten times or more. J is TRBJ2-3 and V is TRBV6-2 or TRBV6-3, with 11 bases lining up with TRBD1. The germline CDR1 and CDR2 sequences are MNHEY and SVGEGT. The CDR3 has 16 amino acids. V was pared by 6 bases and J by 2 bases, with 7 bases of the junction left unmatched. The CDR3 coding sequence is TGTGCCAGCAGCCGGGAGGACAGGGGGCCCACAGATACGCAGTATTTT. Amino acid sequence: CASSREDRGPTDTQYF.

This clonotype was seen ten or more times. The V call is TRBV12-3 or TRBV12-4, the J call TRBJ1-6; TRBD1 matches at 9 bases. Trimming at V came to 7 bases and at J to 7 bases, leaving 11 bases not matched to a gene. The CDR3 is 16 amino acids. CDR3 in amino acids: CASTGQNGQGNSPLHF. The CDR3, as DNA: TGTGCCAGCACCGGACAAAACGGACAGGGGAATTCACCCCTCCACTTT.

CDR3: CAMSPGPLQETQYF. The CDR3 DNA sequence: TGTGCCATGAGCCCCGGACCCCTCCAAGAGACCCAGTACTTC. This chain uses TRBV19 with TRBJ2-5; no firm D call. Trimming left V 10 bases short and J 1 base short, with 16 bases between. CDR1 and CDR2 from the germline V gene are LNHDA and SQIVND (reference sequence). The CDR3 totals 14 residues.

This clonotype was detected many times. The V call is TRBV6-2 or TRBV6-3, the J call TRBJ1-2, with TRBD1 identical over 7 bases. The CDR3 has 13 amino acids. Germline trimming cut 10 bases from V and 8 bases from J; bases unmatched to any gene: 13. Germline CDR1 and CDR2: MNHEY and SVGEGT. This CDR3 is CATTDRAGSGYTF. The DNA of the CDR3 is TGTGCCACCACAGACAGGGCGGGGAGCGGCTACACCTTC.

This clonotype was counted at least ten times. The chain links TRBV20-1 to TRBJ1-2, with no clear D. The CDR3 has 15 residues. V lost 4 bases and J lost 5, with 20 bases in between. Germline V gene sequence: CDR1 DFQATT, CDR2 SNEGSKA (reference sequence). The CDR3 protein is CSATSDRTHLYGYTF. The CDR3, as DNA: TGCAGTGCTACTTCAGACCGTACCCACCTGTATGGCTACACCTTC.

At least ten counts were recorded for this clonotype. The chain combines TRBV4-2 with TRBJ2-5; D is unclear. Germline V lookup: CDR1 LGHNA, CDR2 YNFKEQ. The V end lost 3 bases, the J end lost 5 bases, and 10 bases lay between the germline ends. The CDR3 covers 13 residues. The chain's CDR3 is CASSQSVAETQYF. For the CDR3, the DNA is TGTGCCAGCAGCCAGAGTGTTGCGGAGACCCAGTACTTC.

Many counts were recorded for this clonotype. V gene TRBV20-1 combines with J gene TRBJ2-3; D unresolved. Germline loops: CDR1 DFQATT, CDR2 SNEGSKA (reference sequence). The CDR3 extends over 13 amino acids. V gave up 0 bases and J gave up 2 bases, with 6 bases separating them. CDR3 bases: TGCAGTGCTAGAGAGGTGTACACAGATACGCAGTATTTT. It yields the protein CSAREVYTDTQYF.

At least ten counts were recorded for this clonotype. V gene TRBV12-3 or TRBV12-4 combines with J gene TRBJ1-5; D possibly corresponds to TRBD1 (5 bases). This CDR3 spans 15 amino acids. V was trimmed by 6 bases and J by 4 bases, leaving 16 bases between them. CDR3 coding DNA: TGTGCCAGCAGACTATCCGGGACGGTGAATCAGCCCCAGCATTTT. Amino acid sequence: CASRLSGTVNQPQHF.

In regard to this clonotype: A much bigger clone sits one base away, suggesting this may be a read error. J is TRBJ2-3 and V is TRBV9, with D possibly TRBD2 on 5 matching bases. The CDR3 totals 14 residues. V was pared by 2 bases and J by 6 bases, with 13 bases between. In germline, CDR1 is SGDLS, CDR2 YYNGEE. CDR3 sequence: CASSVRTAVDTQYF. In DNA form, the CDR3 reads TGTGCCAGCAGCGTTAGAACAGCGGTGGATACGCAGTATTTT.

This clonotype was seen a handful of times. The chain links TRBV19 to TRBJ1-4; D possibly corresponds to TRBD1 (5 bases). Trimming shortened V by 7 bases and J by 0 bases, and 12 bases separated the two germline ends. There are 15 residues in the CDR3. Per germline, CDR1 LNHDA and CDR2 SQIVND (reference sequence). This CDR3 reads CASTGPSATNEKLFF. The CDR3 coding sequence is TGTGCCAGTACAGGGCCAAGTGCAACTAATGAAAAACTGTTTTTT.